The T cell receptor beta chain described here comes from a study of T cell responses to AZD1222 COVID-19 vaccine. Regarding the study as a whole: Within unmutated variant regions lay the reported targets of nearly half of spike-specific TCRs. Spike was spanned by vaccine-associated CD4 TCRs, with dominance at 160-218 and 743-854. The study sampled repertoires only after the peak T cell response. Mostly white British, mostly female donors; authors suggested clonal diversity may be underestimated.

Profiling relied on immunoSEQ multiplex PCR, and the TCRdb table lists in-frame clones only, not all of them. The sample carries around 110,000 clones, almost 95% recorded once. In the case of this clone: Its cognate antigen is unknown.

The CDR3 consists of 18 residues. Germline CDR1 MNHNY, CDR2 SVGAGI (reference sequence). The ends were cut back, 6 bases at V and 1 base at J, with 23 bases in the middle. The sequencing used peripheral blood, collected 28 days after the second AZD1222 dose. V is TRBV6-6 and J is TRBJ2-3; D is ambiguous. This TCR was sampled from an adult who received the AZD1222 COVID-19 vaccine. CDR3 sequence reads: CASSRNPSSGRGTDTQYF. The CDR3 DNA sequence: TGTGCCAGCAGCCGAAACCCCTCCTCCGGTCGGGGCACAGATACGCAGTATTTT.